A single sample gave rise to the 14 T cell receptor beta chains below, sequenced in a study of cytomegalovirus exposure and HLA in healthy donors. Amplification used 60 Vbeta primers and 13 Jbeta primers. Sequencing used immunoSEQ multiplex PCR; TCRdb keeps in-frame clones, though not all of them. The sample includes around 170,000 clones, around 73% of them seen just once. The sequencing sample was made of PBMCs. These receptors all stem from a male donor in good health and CMV-seronegative.

This clone was seen a few times. V is TRBV15 and J is TRBJ2-5; tentatively, D is TRBD2 (5 bases). CDR1 LNHNV and CDR2 YYDKDF come from the germline V gene (reference sequence). The length of the CDR3 is 15 residues. The ends were cut back, 1 base at V and 5 bases at J, with 14 bases in the middle. This CDR3 reads CATSRAPTREETQYF. The CDR3 coding sequence is TGTGCCACCAGCAGAGCGCCGACGAGGGAGGAGACCCAGTACTTC.

The chain couples TRBV2 to TRBJ1-5; tentative D call: TRBD1 (5 bases). V lost 3 bases and J 5 bases, leaving 11 bases between the germline ends. There are 14 residues in the CDR3. CDR1 and CDR2 (germline): SNHLY, FYNNEI. This chain's CDR3 is CASSDSAGDQPQHF. CDR3 nucleotides: TGTGCCAGCAGTGACTCGGCGGGGGATCAGCCCCAGCATTTT.

The chain joins TRBV2 to TRBJ1-1; 7 positions match TRBD1. V gave up 10 bases and J gave up 0 bases; unmatched junction bases: 11. Germline-derived CDR1 and CDR2 are SNHLY and FYNNEI. The CDR3 length is 15 residues. In nucleotides, the CDR3 is TGTGCCAACAGGGGACAGTCAACCATGAACACTGAAGCTTTCTTT. It is translated as CANRGQSTMNTEAFF. Drawing the rest from reference TRBV2 and TRBJ1-1, the complete variable domain is EPEVTQTPSHQVTQMGQEVILRCVPISNHLYFYWYRQILGQKVEFLVSFYNNEISEKSEIFDDQFSVERPDGSNFTLKIRSTKLEDSAMYFCANRGQSTMNTEAFFGQGTRLTVV.

The chain links TRBV11-2 to TRBJ2-1, with TRBD1 matching over 7 bases. J was trimmed by 4 bases and V by 4 bases; bases with no gene match: 19. The CDR3 covers 19 residues. CDR1 SGHAT and CDR2 FQNNGV come from the germline V gene. The CDR3 DNA reads TGTGCCAGCAGCTCCAACCTCCAGGGGGAAGCCGAGGGTTACAATGAGCAGTTCTTC. Amino acid sequence: CASSSNLQGEAEGYNEQFF.

The chain carries TRBV5-1 and TRBJ2-5; no clear D gene. The last part of the DNA fits TRBJ2-7 better; the J call may be wrong. Germline assignment: CDR1 SGHRS and CDR2 YFSETQ. This CDR3 has 12 residues. The DNA of the CDR3 is TGCGCCAGCAGCTTGCCCCCCTACGAGCAGTACTTC. Amino acid sequence: CASSLPPYEQYF.

The J gene is TRBJ2-5, the V gene TRBV25-1; 9 nucleotides align to TRBD1. The junction had 6 bases not matched to a gene; V was cut back by 5 bases and J by 5 bases. CDR3 length: 14 residues. Germline V lookup: CDR1 MGHDK, CDR2 SYGVNS. For the CDR3, the DNA is TGTGCCAGCAGTTCCTTCACAGGGGGCGAGACCCAGTACTTC. Translated, it gives CASSSFTGGETQYF.

V usage is TRBV9 and J usage is TRBJ1-3, with D hard to call. V was shortened by 4 bases and J by 0 bases, with 14 bases between the two germline ends. This CDR3 spans 16 amino acids. The germline gives CDR1 SGDLS, CDR2 YYNGEE. The CDR3: CASSSQTTSSGNTIYF. In DNA, the CDR3 is TGTGCCAGCAGCTCCCAAACGACATCCTCTGGAAACACCATATATTTT.

The rearrangement uses TRBV28 and TRBJ2-2; 7 bases map to TRBD1. The trim removed 8 bases at V and 3 bases at J, leaving 3 bases unmatched. There are 13 residues in the CDR3. Germline CDR1 and CDR2: MDHEN and SYDVKM. The CDR3 DNA reads as TGTGCCAGCCTGCAGGGGGACACCGGGGAGCTGTTTTTT. This sequence encodes CASLQGDTGELFF.

This clone was counted once. The V and J genes are TRBV9 and TRBJ1-5, with D unclear. With 0 bases removed from V and 4 bases from J, the gap between germline ends came to 5 bases. Germline V gene sequence: CDR1 SGDLS, CDR2 YYNGEE. The CDR3 covers 13 residues. The CDR3 is CASSVEINQPQHF. The CDR3 DNA reads as TGTGCCAGCAGCGTAGAAATAAATCAGCCCCAGCATTTT.

This chain connects TRBV25-1 to TRBJ1-4; 7 bases fit TRBD1. V trimming: 7 bases; J trimming: 5 bases; junction bases outside the gene matches: 4. Per the germline V gene, CDR1 is MGHDK and CDR2 is SYGVNS. There are 13 residues in the CDR3. The CDR3 bases are TGTGCCAGCACCGGGACAGTGAATGAAAAACTGTTTTTT. Translated, it gives CASTGTVNEKLFF.

This clone was seen more than once but under ten times. The rearrangement joins TRBV27 to TRBJ2-3; 7 bases match TRBD2. The germline gives CDR1 MNHEY, CDR2 SMNVEV (reference sequence). The CDR3 has 16 amino acids. V lost 4 bases to trimming and J lost 2 bases; unmatched junction nucleotides: 9. The CDR3 here is CASSSPTSALTDTQYF. DNA for the CDR3: TGTGCCAGCAGTTCCCCCACTAGCGCCCTCACAGATACGCAGTATTTT.

The chain recombines TRBV13 with TRBJ1-2; TRBD1 agrees at 8 bases. Per germline, CDR1 PRHDT and CDR2 FYEKMQ (reference sequence). There are 13 residues in the CDR3. V lost 8 bases and J lost 1; bases outside the gene matches: 3. CDR3 in DNA: TGTGCCAGCGACAGGGGAGGTAACTATGGCTACACCTTC. It specifies CASDRGGNYGYTF.

The chain is built from TRBV9 and TRBJ2-5, with a possible D match to TRBD2 (6 bases). The closer fit of TRBJ2-7 to the DNA end suggests the J call may be wrong. Looked up from germline, CDR1 is SGDLS and CDR2 is YYNGEE. CDR3 length: 14 residues. For the CDR3, the DNA is TGTGCCAGCAGCGTAGCGGGAGAAGGGTACGAGCAGTACTTC. Translation: CASSVAGEGYEQYF.

The table lists this clone with a few counts. The chain is built from TRBV9 and TRBJ2-7; D may be TRBD1 (6 bases). Germline V lookup: CDR1 SGDLS, CDR2 YYNGEE. Trimming removed 0 bases at V and 5 bases at J, with 12 bases between. The CDR3 totals 14 residues. The CDR3 protein is CASSVVGQSDEQYF. Written as DNA, the CDR3 is TGTGCCAGCAGCGTAGTAGGACAGTCGGACGAGCAGTACTTC.